A single sample gave rise to the 23 T cell receptor beta chains below, sequenced in a study of T-cell reconstitution after alpha-beta-depleted transplantation in children. Unique molecular identifiers tagged the TCRbeta library. In TCRdb, the PCR reads were re-called with MiXCR into one record per CDR3 protein. The sample carries around 800,000 distinct CDR3 sequences, 15% to 20% recorded once. This sample comprised PBMCs, mostly from graft donor cells, obtained 360 days after TCRalphabeta/CD19-depleted stem cell transplant. These receptors all stem from a male patient between 5 and 17 years old who had a stem cell transplant for acute lymphoblastic leukemia, so the T cells may come from the graft donor.

The chain combines TRBV7-2 with TRBJ2-3; 7 bases are shared with TRBD2. Germline CDR1 is SGHTA and CDR2 is FQGNSA. V lost 2 bases and J lost 9; bases outside the gene matches: 11. The CDR3 has 15 residues. The CDR3 loop reads CASSLMLAGDPTQYF. CDR3 nucleotides: TGTGCCAGCAGCTTAATGTTGGCGGGAGACCCCACGCAGTATTTT. The whole variable domain, remainder taken from reference TRBV7-2 and TRBJ2-3, is GAGVSQSPSNKVTEKGKDVELRCDPISGHTALYWYRQSLGQGLEFLIYFQGNSAPDKSGLPSDRFSAERTGGSVSTLTIQRTQQEDSAVYLCASSLMLAGDPTQYFGPGTRLTVL.

The V and J genes are TRBV20-1 and TRBJ1-2; D unclear. The V and J ends lost 3 bases and 4 bases respectively, with 12 bases between them. The germline V gene encodes CDR1 DFQATT and CDR2 SNEGSKA (reference sequence). The CDR3 covers 13 residues. Here the CDR3 DNA reads TGCAGTGCTAGGAATTCGGGAATCTATGGCTACACCTTC. Its protein product is CSARNSGIYGYTF.

V and J are TRBV27 and TRBJ2-7; D may be TRBD1 or TRBD2 (6 bases each). This CDR3 has 21 residues. Germline CDR1 reads MNHEY; CDR2 reads SMNVEV (reference sequence). Trimming stripped 1 base from V and 1 base from J, with 29 bases between. The CDR3 spells CASSLFFPRDFRDTFSYEQYF. The CDR3 coding sequence is TGTGCCAGCAGTTTATTTTTCCCGCGGGATTTCCGGGACACGTTTTCCTACGAGCAGTACTTC.

This rearrangement joins TRBV10-3 to TRBJ2-7; D is uncertain. This CDR3 has 12 residues. V dropped 2 bases and J dropped 2 bases, with 4 bases sitting between them. Germline CDR1 ENHRY, CDR2 SYGVKD. As DNA, the CDR3 is TGTGCCATCAGTGAGGGGGCCTACGAGCAGTACTTC. It codes for CAISEGAYEQYF.

This clonotype was found a few times. CDR3 residues: CSAERGLLGPRETQYF. CDR3 nucleotides: TGCAGTGCTGAGAGGGGACTCTTAGGCCCTCGGGAGACCCAGTACTTC. This chain links TRBV20-1 with TRBJ2-5, with D possibly TRBD2 on 6 matching bases. The germline V and J ends were trimmed by 5 bases and 5 bases, with 24 bases remaining between them. The CDR3 has 16 residues. CDR1 and CDR2 (germline): DFQATT, SNEGSKA (reference sequence).

This clonotype was seen more than once but under ten times. The CDR3 region has the DNA TGTGCCAGCAGTTTTACGGACAGAGCTAATGAAAAACTGTTTTTT. Its translation is CASSFTDRANEKLFF. The chain uses TRBV12-3 or TRBV12-4 and TRBJ1-4; D is perhaps TRBD1 (6 bases). The ends were cut back, 3 bases at V and 3 bases at J, with 11 bases in the middle. The CDR3 has 15 residues.

The rearrangement joins TRBV5-1 to TRBJ2-5; D unresolved. Per the germline V gene, CDR1 is SGHRS and CDR2 is YFSETQ. Trimming took off 0 bases at V and 2 bases at J, with 8 bases between the two ends. There are 14 residues in the CDR3. The CDR3 sequence is CASSLDGNQETQYF. In DNA form, the CDR3 reads TGCGCCAGCAGCTTGGACGGAAATCAAGAGACCCAGTACTTC.

CDR3: CSVKGTMNTEAFF. Here the CDR3 DNA reads TGCAGCGTTAAGGGGACAATGAACACTGAAGCTTTCTTT. The rearrangement uses TRBV29-1 and TRBJ1-1, with D tentatively TRBD1 (6 bases). The CDR3 runs to 13 residues. The V end lost 5 bases, the J end lost 0 bases, and 10 bases lay between the germline ends. Germline V gene data show CDR1 as SQVTM and CDR2 as ANQGSEA.

A few counts support this clonotype. The rearrangement joins TRBV4-1 to TRBJ1-1, with D possibly being TRBD1 (6 bases). Germline assignment: CDR1 MGHRA and CDR2 YSYEKL. Between the trimmed V and J ends, which lost 1 base and 3 bases, there was a span of 24 bases. The CDR3 spans 19 residues. The CDR3 nucleotides read TGCGCCAGCAGCCAAGGTCCCTTTCCCGTTCTAGGGGGGCACACTGAAGCTTTCTTT. Protein product: CASSQGPFPVLGGHTEAFF.

This clonotype has more than one count but fewer than ten. The V and J genes are TRBV3-1 and TRBJ2-7; no clear D gene. The ends were cut back, 0 bases at V and 1 base at J, with 16 bases in the middle. Germline values: CDR1 LGHDT, CDR2 YNNKEL (reference sequence). The CDR3 runs 17 residues. The CDR3 coding sequence is TGTGCCAGCAGCCAAGATTCCCGCAGGTTTGGGTCCTACGAGCAGTACTTC. Its translation is CASSQDSRRFGSYEQYF.

CDR3 nucleotide sequence: TGTGCCAGCAGCGAGCCTCTTTACGCGGCCAGCTACGAGCAGTACTTC. Translated, it gives CASSEPLYAASYEQYF. This chain links TRBV2 with TRBJ2-7, with D hard to call. The CDR3 contains 16 residues. Germline V gene lookup returns CDR1 SNHLY and CDR2 FYNNEI. The V end lost 6 bases, the J end lost 3 bases, and 21 bases lay between the germline ends. The complete variable domain, with remaining parts taken from reference TRBV2 and TRBJ2-7, reads EPEVTQTPSHQVTQMGQEVILRCVPISNHLYFYWYRQILGQKVEFLVSFYNNEISEKSEIFDDQFSVERPDGSNFTLKIRSTKLEDSAMYFCASSEPLYAASYEQYFGPGTRLTVT.

The chain carries TRBV12-3 or TRBV12-4 and TRBJ2-7, with TRBD1 identical over 7 bases. This CDR3 is built from 14 residues. With V trimmed by 3 bases and J by 4 bases, 6 bases remained unmatched. The CDR3 here is CASSFFGTAYEQYF. The CDR3 region has the DNA TGTGCCAGCAGTTTCTTCGGGACAGCATACGAGCAGTACTTC.

The chain has TRBV7-2 and TRBJ2-5; 10 bases are shared with TRBD2. This CDR3 contains 16 residues. Germline V lookup: CDR1 SGHTA, CDR2 FQGNSA. The ends lost 1 base at V and 2 bases at J; junction bases unmatched: 4. CDR3 DNA: TGTGCCAGCAGCTTAGGGCCAGCGGGAGGGCAAGAGACCCAGTACTTC. Its protein product is CASSLGPAGGQETQYF.

This clonotype was seen a few times. V gene TRBV6-6 combines with J gene TRBJ1-6, with D tentatively TRBD1 (6 bases). The CDR3 length is 12 residues. Germline V gives CDR1 MNHNY, CDR2 SVGAGI (reference sequence). Trimming stripped 7 bases from V and 7 bases from J, with 8 bases between. The CDR3 region has the DNA TGTGCCAGCACCCAGGGGAATTCACCCCTCCACTTT. Translated, it gives CASTQGNSPLHF.

Points on this clonotype: The conserved closing phenylalanine or tryptophan is absent in this CDR3, likely reflecting a read error. The CDR3 nucleotides are TGTGCCAGCAGACTAGGACTACCCGTCTACGAGCAGTACTGC. Translated: CASRLGLPVYEQYC. This chain joins TRBV6-2 or TRBV6-3 and TRBJ2-7; D is possibly TRBD2 (6 bases). The V end lost 6 bases, the J end lost 3 bases, and 15 bases lay between the germline ends. The germline CDR1 and CDR2 sequences are MNHEY and SVGEGT. This CDR3 comprises 14 residues.

The V call is TRBV5-5, the J call TRBJ1-1; D ambiguous. Germline V gene sequence: CDR1 SGHKS, CDR2 YYEKEE (reference sequence). V was clipped by 0 bases and J by 4 bases, with 7 bases between them. CDR3 size: 13 residues. The CDR3 bases are TGTGCCAGCAGCTTGGGGGATGGCACTGAAGCTTTCTTT. Protein: CASSLGDGTEAFF.

This clonotype was observed at least ten times. J is TRBJ2-1 and V is TRBV5-4, with D possibly being TRBD1 or TRBD2 (5 bases each). The CDR3 loop spans 15 amino acids. The germline gives CDR1 SGHNT, CDR2 YYREEE (reference sequence). V lost 0 bases, J lost 8 bases, and 15 bases lay in between. The CDR3 protein is CASSLAYGGRYEQFF. The CDR3 nucleotides read TGTGCCAGCAGCTTGGCCTATGGGGGACGATATGAGCAGTTCTTC.

The rearrangement links TRBV7-9 to TRBJ2-1; TRBD2 matches 9 bases. CDR1 is SEHNR, CDR2 FQNEAQ, per germline (reference sequence). The CDR3 length is 17 residues. Trimming removed 2 bases from V and 7 bases from J; junction bases left unmatched: 12. The CDR3 loop is CASSLWLAGRWGNEQFF. In DNA, the CDR3 is TGTGCCAGCAGCTTATGGCTAGCGGGAAGATGGGGGAATGAGCAGTTCTTC.

In this sample, this clonotype turned up a few times. The chain couples TRBV12-3 or TRBV12-4 to TRBJ2-1, with 7 bases lining up with TRBD2. This CDR3 is 16 amino acids long. V shed 6 bases, J shed 0 bases, and the junction held 8 bases outside the gene matches. The CDR3 loop reads CASRGAGLSSYNEQFF. CDR3 nucleotide sequence: TGTGCCAGCAGGGGAGCGGGGCTAAGCTCCTACAATGAGCAGTTCTTC.

There are a few counts of this clonotype. The V gene is TRBV4-2, the J gene TRBJ2-2; D call uncertain. This CDR3 is 15 amino acids long. V lost 0 bases, J lost 5 bases, and 10 bases lay in between. Germline lookup yields CDR1 LGHNA and CDR2 YNFKEQ. The CDR3 bases are TGTGCCAGCAGCCAAGATCGTACTCCTACCGGGGAGCTGTTTTTT. Amino acids: CASSQDRTPTGELFF.

This chain joins TRBV30 and TRBJ2-7; 8 bases map to TRBD1. J lost 3 bases, V lost 4 bases, and 5 bases had no gene match. This CDR3 is built from 13 residues. Germline values: CDR1 GTSNPN, CDR2 SVGIG (reference sequence). CDR3 sequence (DNA): TGTGCCTGGACCCGACAGGGGCTCTACGAGCAGTACTTC. This codes for CAWTRQGLYEQYF.

V usage is TRBV7-9 and J usage is TRBJ2-3; 7 nucleotides match TRBD2. The CDR3 length is 13 residues. Germline V gives CDR1 SEHNR, CDR2 FQNEAQ (reference sequence). V lost 7 bases and J lost 2; bases outside the gene matches: 3. The CDR3 protein is CASTQRDTDTQYF. DNA for the CDR3: TGTGCCAGCACCCAGCGGGACACAGATACGCAGTATTTT.

The CDR3 nucleotides read TGTGCCAGCAGCTCAGGACTAGCGGGAGGGCCGTTGGGAGAGACCCAGTACTTC. Its translation: CASSSGLAGGPLGETQYF. The genes are TRBV11-1 and TRBJ2-5; TRBD2 aligns across 15 bases. The germline V gene has CDR1 SGHAT and CDR2 FQDESV (reference sequence). The CDR3 spans 18 residues. Trimming removed 4 bases from V and 4 bases from J; junction bases left unmatched: 10.